The next 20 T cell receptor beta chains were all read from a single sample in a study of identifying expanded T cells in peripheral blood. This table comes from immunoSEQ multiplex PCR, and its TCRdb copy is limited to in-frame clones, with some not included. This table has approximately 120,000 clones, 88% appearing once. Sequencing input: blood. These TCRs come from a person aged 18 to 70 in good health.

The rearrangement uses TRBV5-1 and TRBJ2-5; D possibly uses TRBD1 or TRBD2 (5 bases each). Trimming cost V 3 bases and J 5 bases, with 23 bases left between them. This CDR3 region has 17 residues. Per germline, CDR1 SGHRS and CDR2 YFSETQ. This CDR3 is CASSSNRGPSVGETQYF. CDR3 nucleotides: TGCGCCAGCAGCTCTAACCGGGGACCCTCGGTCGGGGAGACCCAGTACTTC.

The chain employs TRBV5-1 and TRBJ1-3, with no clear D. The CDR3 runs to 12 residues. Trimming took off 2 bases at V and 3 bases at J, with 3 bases between the two ends. CDR1 is SGHRS and CDR2 is YFSETQ in the germline V gene. CDR3 DNA sequence: TGCGCCAGCAGCTTCGATGGAAACACCATATATTTT. The encoded protein is CASSFDGNTIYF.

This chain joins TRBV5-1 and TRBJ1-1, with a weak D call TRBD1 (5 bases). The CDR3 length is 14 residues. Trimming pared 2 bases from V and 1 base from J, leaving 9 bases between. The germline gives CDR1 SGHRS, CDR2 YFSETQ. CDR3 residues: CASSFQGGNTEAFF. CDR3 DNA: TGCGCCAGCAGCTTCCAGGGTGGGAACACTGAAGCTTTCTTT.

A note on this clone: The junction departs from the called germline gene at one end, perhaps through a read error. The chain has TRBV7-9 and TRBJ2-7; 10 bases are shared with TRBD2. Germline lookup yields CDR1 SEHNR and CDR2 FQNEAQ (reference sequence). CDR3 length: 13 residues. This CDR3 reads CASSLAGAHEQYF. The CDR3 coding sequence is TGTGCCAGCAGCCTAGCGGGGGCTCACGAGCAGTACTTC.

The genes are TRBV5-8 and TRBJ2-7, with 9 bases fitting TRBD1. The germline V gene has CDR1 SGHTS and CDR2 YDEGEE. This CDR3 comprises 15 residues. The ends lost 4 bases at V and 5 bases at J; junction bases unmatched: 10. The CDR3 region has the DNA TGTGCCAGCAGCCGAACCGGGACAGGGTCCCACGAGCAGTACTTC. As protein: CASSRTGTGSHEQYF.

The chain uses TRBV20-1 and TRBJ1-2; D is unresolved. Between the trimmed V and J ends, which lost 0 bases and 8 bases, there was a span of 7 bases. The CDR3 sequence is 11 residues long. Germline CDR1 is DFQATT and CDR2 is SNEGSKA (reference sequence). The CDR3 sequence: CSARDMGGYTF. The CDR3 region has the DNA TGCAGTGCTAGAGATATGGGGGGCTACACCTTC.

The V gene is TRBV29-1, the J gene TRBJ2-7; TRBD1 aligns across 7 bases. Germline CDR1 reads SQVTM; CDR2 reads ANQGSEA. The trim removed 0 bases at V and 12 bases at J, leaving 8 bases unmatched. CDR3 length: 12 residues. The CDR3 DNA reads as TGCAGCGTTGAAGAGCATTCGGGACAGTGGTACTTC. It translates to CSVEEHSGQWYF.

A few counts support this clone. The V and J genes are TRBV29-1 and TRBJ2-7; D ambiguous. The CDR3 has 14 amino acids. Trimming took off 0 bases at V and 3 bases at J, with 12 bases between the two ends. The germline CDR1 and CDR2 sequences are SQVTM and ANQGSEA. The CDR3 nucleotides are TGCAGCGTTGAAGAGGAAACAGATGACTACGAGCAGTACTTC. It yields the protein CSVEEETDDYEQYF.

This clone was seen once. V gene TRBV19 combines with J gene TRBJ2-5; D is unclear. CDR1 LNHDA and CDR2 SQIVND come from the germline V gene (reference sequence). V lost 5 bases, J lost 4 bases, and 11 bases lay in between. The CDR3 is made up of 13 amino acids. For the CDR3, the DNA is TGTGCCAGTAGTTCTCTGAAGGGAGAGACCCAGTACTTC. It translates to CASSSLKGETQYF.

This clone came up once. The chain links TRBV27 to TRBJ2-7; TRBD1 agrees at 12 bases. The germline gives CDR1 MNHEY, CDR2 SMNVEV (reference sequence). The ends lost 4 bases at V and 6 bases at J; junction bases unmatched: 4. This CDR3 comprises 14 residues. In DNA form, the CDR3 reads TGTGCCAGCAGTTCCGGGACAGGGGGCCGCGAGCAGTACTTC. Amino acid sequence: CASSSGTGGREQYF.

CDR3 sequence: CASSIGTDYEQYF. CDR3 nucleotide sequence: TGTGCCAGTAGTATCGGGACAGACTACGAGCAGTACTTC. The chain employs TRBV19 and TRBJ2-7; 7 nucleotides align to TRBD1. Looked up from germline, CDR1 is LNHDA and CDR2 is SQIVND (reference sequence). The CDR3 contains 13 residues. The V and J ends lost 3 bases and 3 bases, in that order; junction bases with no gene match: 2.

The genes are TRBV18 and TRBJ2-7; D might be TRBD2 (7 bases). This CDR3 contains 16 residues. The V end was cut by 0 bases, the J end by 0 bases, with 12 bases between. Germline V gives CDR1 KGHSH, CDR2 LQKENI. Here the CDR3 DNA reads TGTGCCAGCTCACCACCGGGGGGGGCAAGCTCCTACGAGCAGTACTTC. Protein product: CASSPPGGASSYEQYF.

Here the CDR3 reads CSVELGLAGTGELFF. The CDR3 region has the DNA TGCAGCGTTGAATTAGGGCTAGCGGGCACCGGGGAGCTGTTTTTT. V gene TRBV29-1 combines with J gene TRBJ2-2; 8 bases align to TRBD2. The CDR3 totals 15 residues. The trim removed 2 bases at V and 4 bases at J, leaving 6 bases unmatched. Germline V lookup: CDR1 SQVTM, CDR2 ANQGSEA.

The V gene is TRBV11-2, the J gene TRBJ1-6; D is unclear. Germline values: CDR1 SGHAT, CDR2 FQNNGV. CDR3 length: 16 amino acids. V lost 1 base, J lost 6 bases, and 13 bases lay in between. CDR3 amino acids: CASSLVPGSPNSPLHF. The DNA of the CDR3 is TGTGCCAGCAGCTTAGTTCCCGGGTCGCCTAATTCACCCCTCCACTTT.

This rearrangement joins TRBV11-3 to TRBJ2-3; the D gene is possibly TRBD2 (7 bases). Trimming stripped 1 base from V and 6 bases from J, with 17 bases between. Germline CDR1 reads SGHNT; CDR2 reads YENEEA. CDR3 size: 16 residues. The CDR3 reads CASSLGEGGRSDTQYF. The DNA for the CDR3 is TGTGCCAGCAGCTTAGGTGAGGGGGGGCGGAGCGATACGCAGTATTTT.

This sequence joins TRBV30 and TRBJ2-5; D is possibly TRBD1 (6 bases). CDR1 GTSNPN and CDR2 SVGIG come from the germline V gene (reference sequence). This CDR3 contains 14 residues. Trimming removed 5 bases from V and 1 base from J, with 14 bases in between. The CDR3 region has the DNA TGTGCCTGGCTGTCCCCAGGGGTCCAAGAGACCCAGTACTTC. This sequence encodes CAWLSPGVQETQYF.

This sequence joins TRBV6-4 and TRBJ1-2, with D tentatively TRBD1 (5 bases). Germline V gene data show CDR1 as MRHNA and CDR2 as SNTAGT. V lost 5 bases, J lost 1 base, and 20 bases lay in between. The CDR3 has 17 residues. Written as DNA, the CDR3 is TGTGCCAGCAGTCCCGCGGGGGGAGATACGATTAACTATGGCTACACCTTC. Translated, it gives CASSPAGGDTINYGYTF.

The J gene is TRBJ2-1, the V gene TRBV7-8, with D perhaps matching TRBD1 or TRBD2 (5 bases each). The CDR3 covers 16 residues. V was trimmed by 0 bases and J by 0 bases, leaving 9 bases between them. Germline V CDR1 and CDR2: SGHVS, FQNEAQ. The chain's CDR3 is CASSLAGRSSYNEQFF. The CDR3 DNA reads TGTGCCAGCAGCTTAGCGGGACGGAGCTCCTACAATGAGCAGTTCTTC.

This clone came up once. CDR3 nucleotides: TGTGCCAGCAGTGGCAGACAGGGCTACGAGCAGTACTTC. Its protein is CASSGRQGYEQYF. The chain joins TRBV25-1 to TRBJ2-7, with 7 bases lining up with TRBD1. The CDR3 is made up of 13 amino acids. Germline V gene data show CDR1 as MGHDK and CDR2 as SYGVNS. V trimming: 4 bases; J trimming: 3 bases; junction bases outside the gene matches: 3.

The V gene is TRBV21-1, the J gene TRBJ2-3; TRBD2 was called by the table and not checked on the DNA. TRBV21-1 counts as a pseudogene. The CDR3 covers 15 residues. DNA of the CDR3: TGTGCCAGCAGGTCCCGGCGGGGGATCGCAGATACGCAGTATTTT. As protein: CASRSRRGIADTQYF.